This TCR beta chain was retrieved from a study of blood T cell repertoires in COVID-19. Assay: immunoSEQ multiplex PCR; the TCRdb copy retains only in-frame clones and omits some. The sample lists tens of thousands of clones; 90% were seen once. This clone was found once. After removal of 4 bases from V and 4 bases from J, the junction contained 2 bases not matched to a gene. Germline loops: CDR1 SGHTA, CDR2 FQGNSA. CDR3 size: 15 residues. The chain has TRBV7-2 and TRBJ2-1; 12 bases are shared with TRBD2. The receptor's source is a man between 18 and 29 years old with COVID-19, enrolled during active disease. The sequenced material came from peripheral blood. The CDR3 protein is CASSSGLAGYNEQFF. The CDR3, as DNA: TGTGCCAGCAGCTCTGGACTAGCGGGGTACAATGAGCAGTTCTTC.